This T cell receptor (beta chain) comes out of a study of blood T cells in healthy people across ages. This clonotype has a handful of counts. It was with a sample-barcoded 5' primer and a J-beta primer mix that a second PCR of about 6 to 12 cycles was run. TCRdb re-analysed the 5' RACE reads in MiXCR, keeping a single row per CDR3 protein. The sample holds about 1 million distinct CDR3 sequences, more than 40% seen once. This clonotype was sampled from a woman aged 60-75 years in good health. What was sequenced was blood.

The CDR3 is CASSGPGRLYEQYF. The CDR3, as DNA: TGTGCCAGCAGTGGTCCTGGGCGGCTCTACGAGCAGTACTTC. The chain employs TRBV6-6 and TRBJ2-7; no firm D call. V lost 5 bases, J lost 3 bases, and 14 bases lay in between. Germline lookup yields CDR1 MNHNY and CDR2 SVGAGI (reference sequence). The CDR3 totals 14 residues.